This T cell receptor (beta chain) was documented in a study of blood T cell repertoires in COVID-19. About the research overall: Whether acute or convalescent, the COVID-19 samples came from the United States, Italy and Spain. Sources were T cells, B-cell-depleted T cells, or PBMCs; the material itself was cDNA or gDNA.

With 1 base clipped from V and 8 bases from J, the junction kept 2 bases outside the gene matches. The CDR3 sequence is 14 residues long. Germline lookup yields CDR1 SGHTA and CDR2 FQGNSA. This clone was seen once. As handled by the study authors: Nucleated cell number was recorded as an estimate derived from reference gene primer amplification. The assay was immunoSEQ multiplex PCR, and TCRdb's table has in-frame clones only and misses some. V and J calls and clone size come straight from that table; D and trimming were deduced from the DNA. This table holds 56,000 or so clones, about 83% found once.

The receptor was derived from a man aged 50-60 years with acute or convalescent COVID-19. V gene TRBV7-2 combines with J gene TRBJ1-3; 10 bases align to TRBD1. Material: peripheral blood. The CDR3 protein is CASSLGQGAYTIYF. The DNA for the CDR3 is TGTGCCAGCAGCTTAGGACAGGGGGCATACACCATATATTTT.